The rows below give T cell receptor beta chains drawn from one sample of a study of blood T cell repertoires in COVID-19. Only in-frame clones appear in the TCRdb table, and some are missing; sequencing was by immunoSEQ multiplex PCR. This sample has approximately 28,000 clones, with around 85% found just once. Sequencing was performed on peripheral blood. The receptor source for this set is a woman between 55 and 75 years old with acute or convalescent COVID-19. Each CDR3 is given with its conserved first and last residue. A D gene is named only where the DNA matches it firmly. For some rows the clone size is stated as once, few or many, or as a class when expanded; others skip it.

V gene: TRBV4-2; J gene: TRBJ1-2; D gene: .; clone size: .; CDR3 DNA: TGTGCCAGCAGCCAAGACGGTTCGGTGGAGGGTCGCTACACCTTC; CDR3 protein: CASSQDGSVEGRYTF
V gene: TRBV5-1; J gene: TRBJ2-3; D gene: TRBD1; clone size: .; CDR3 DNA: TGCGCCAGCAGCCCCTACAGGGGCGACACAGATACGCAGTATTTT; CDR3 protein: CASSPYRGDTDTQYF
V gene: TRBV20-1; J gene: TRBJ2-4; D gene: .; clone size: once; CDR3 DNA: TGCAGTGCTAGACAGGGAAACATTCAGTACTTC; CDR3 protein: CSARQGNIQYF
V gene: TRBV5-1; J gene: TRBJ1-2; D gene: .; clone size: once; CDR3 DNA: TGCGCCAGCAGCTTGGGGACAAGGGAGGTGTATGGCTACACCTTC; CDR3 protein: CASSLGTREVYGYTF
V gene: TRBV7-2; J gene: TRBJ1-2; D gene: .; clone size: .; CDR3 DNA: TGTGCCAGCAGCTTAGCAACGGCGGAGGGCTACACCTTC; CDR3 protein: CASSLATAEGYTF
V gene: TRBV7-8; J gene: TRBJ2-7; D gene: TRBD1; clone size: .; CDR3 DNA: TGTGCCAGCAGCTTTTCGGGACAGGTACACTACGAGCAGTACTTC; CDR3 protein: CASSFSGQVHYEQYF
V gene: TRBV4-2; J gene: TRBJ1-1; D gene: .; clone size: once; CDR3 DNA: TGTGCCAGCAGCCAAGTTGCTCGCGTTTTCTTT; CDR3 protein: CASSQVARVFF
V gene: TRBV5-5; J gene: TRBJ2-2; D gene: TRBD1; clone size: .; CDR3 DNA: TGTGCCAGCAGCCTTAGGACAGGGCAGAACACCGGGGAGCTGTTTTTT; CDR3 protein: CASSLRTGQNTGELFF
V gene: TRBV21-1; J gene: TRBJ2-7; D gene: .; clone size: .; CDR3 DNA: TGTGCCAGCAGCAAAGGGAGGGGGGACAGGGGCTACGAGCAGTACTTC; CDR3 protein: CASSKGRGDRGYEQYF
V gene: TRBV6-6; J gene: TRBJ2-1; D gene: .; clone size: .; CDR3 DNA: TGTGCCAGCAGTCCGATACCGGGACAATTAAAAAATGAGCAGTTCTTC; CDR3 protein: CASSPIPGQLKNEQFF
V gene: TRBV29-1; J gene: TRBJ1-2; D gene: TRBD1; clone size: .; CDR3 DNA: TGCAGCGTGGGGGACAGGGCGAATGGCTACACCTTC; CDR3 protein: CSVGDRANGYTF
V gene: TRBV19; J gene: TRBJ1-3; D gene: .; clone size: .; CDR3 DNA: TGTGCCAGTATGGAGGGGTTGAGGGGAAACACCATATATTTT; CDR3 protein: CASMEGLRGNTIYF
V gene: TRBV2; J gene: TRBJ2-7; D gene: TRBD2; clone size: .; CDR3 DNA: TGTGCCAGCACGGCGGGGGGTACCTACGAGCAGTACTTC; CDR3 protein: CASTAGGTYEQYF
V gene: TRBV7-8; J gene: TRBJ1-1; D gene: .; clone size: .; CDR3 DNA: TGTGCCAGCAGCCTATACGACTTAAGGAACACTGAAGCTTTCTTT; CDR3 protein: CASSLYDLRNTEAFF
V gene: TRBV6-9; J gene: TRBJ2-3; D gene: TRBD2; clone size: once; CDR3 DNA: TGTGCCAGCAGGGCGGGGGGACATAGCACAGATACGCAGTATTTT; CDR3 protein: CASRAGGHSTDTQYF
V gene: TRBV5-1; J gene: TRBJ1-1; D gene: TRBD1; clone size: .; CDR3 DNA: TGCGCCAGCAGAGCCAGGGGGGAGAGTGAAGCTTTCTTT; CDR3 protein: CASRARGESEAFF
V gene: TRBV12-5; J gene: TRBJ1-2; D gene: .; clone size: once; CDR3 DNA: TGTGCTAGTGGAGCGGGCCTAAACTATGGCTACACCTTC; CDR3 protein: CASGAGLNYGYTF
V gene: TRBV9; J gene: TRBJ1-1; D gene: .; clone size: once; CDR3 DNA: TGTGCCAGCAGCGTATCCCTGGGGAGCATGAACACTGAAGCTTTCTTT; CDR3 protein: CASSVSLGSMNTEAFF
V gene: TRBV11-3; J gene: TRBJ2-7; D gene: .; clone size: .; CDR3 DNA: TGTGCCAGCAGCTTAAAAAGGGGCGGCGAGCAGTACTTC; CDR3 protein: CASSLKRGGEQYF
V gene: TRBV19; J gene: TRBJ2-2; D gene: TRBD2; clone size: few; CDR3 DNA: TGTGCCAGTGGGAAGCGGGGAGCGAACACCGGGGAGCTGTTTTTT; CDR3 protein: CASGKRGANTGELFF
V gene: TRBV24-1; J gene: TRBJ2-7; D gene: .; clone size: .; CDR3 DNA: TGTGCCACCAGTAAGCCAGGGTCCTACGAGCAGTACTTC; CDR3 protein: CATSKPGSYEQYF
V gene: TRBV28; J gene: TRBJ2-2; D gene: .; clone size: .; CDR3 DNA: TGTGCCAGCAGTCTAGTGCGGCCCGGGGAGCTGTTTTTT; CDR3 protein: CASSLVRPGELFF